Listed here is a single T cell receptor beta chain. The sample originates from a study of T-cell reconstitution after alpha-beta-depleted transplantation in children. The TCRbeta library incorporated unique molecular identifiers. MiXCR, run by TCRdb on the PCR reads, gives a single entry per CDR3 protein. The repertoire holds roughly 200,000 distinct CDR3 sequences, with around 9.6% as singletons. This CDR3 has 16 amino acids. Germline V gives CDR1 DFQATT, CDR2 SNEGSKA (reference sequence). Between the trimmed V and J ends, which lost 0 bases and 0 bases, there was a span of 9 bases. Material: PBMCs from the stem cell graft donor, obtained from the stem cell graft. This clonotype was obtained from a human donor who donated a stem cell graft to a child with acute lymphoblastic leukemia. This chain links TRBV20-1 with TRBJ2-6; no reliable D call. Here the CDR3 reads CSARDNPSSGANVLTF. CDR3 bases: TGCAGTGCTAGAGACAATCCAAGCTCTGGGGCCAACGTCCTGACTTTC.